The 17 T cell receptor beta chains below were found in one sample sequenced in a study of blood T cells in healthy people across ages. Sample-barcoded 5' priming and a J-beta primer mix drove a second PCR of roughly 6 to 12 cycles. One entry per CDR3 protein, called by TCRdb with MiXCR from the 5' RACE reads. The repertoire has 850,000 or so distinct CDR3 sequences, roughly 26% of them found once; the top ten carry 15% to 20%. Source material: blood. These receptor sequences come from an elderly woman in good health.

This clonotype appeared a few times. The chain is built from TRBV6-5 and TRBJ2-7, with TRBD2 as a possible D gene (7 bases). CDR1 is MNHEY and CDR2 is SVGAGI in the germline V gene. CDR3 length equals 16 residues. The ends were cut back, 6 bases at V and 0 bases at J, with 18 bases in the middle. CDR3 nucleotide sequence: TGTGCCAGCAGCAGAGGGGGGGGGGTTAGCTCCTACGAGCAGTACTTC. Translated, it gives CASSRGGGVSSYEQYF.

This clonotype was found many times. The chain joins TRBV7-9 to TRBJ2-6; 9 positions match TRBD1. CDR3 size: 19 residues. Germline lookup yields CDR1 SEHNR and CDR2 FQNEAQ (reference sequence). The trim removed 0 bases at V and 0 bases at J, leaving 6 bases unmatched. CDR3 sequence: CASSLASGTGNSGANVLTF. The CDR3 nucleotides are TGTGCCAGCAGCTTAGCGTCCGGGACAGGGAACTCTGGGGCCAACGTCCTGACTTTC. Based on the CDR3 plus reference TRBV7-9 and TRBJ2-6, the full variable domain is DTGVSQNPRHKITKRGQNVTFRCDPISEHNRLYWYRQTLGQGPEFLTYFQNEAQLEKSRLLSDRFSAERPKGSFSTLEIQRTEQGDSAMYLCASSLASGTGNSGANVLTFGAGSRLTVL.

The V call is TRBV29-1, the J call TRBJ1-6, with D perhaps TRBD1 (5 bases). The V gene lost 8 bases and the J gene lost 7 bases, with 18 bases spanning the gap. CDR3 length: 14 amino acids. Germline assignment: CDR1 SQVTM and CDR2 ANQGSEA. The DNA for the CDR3 is TGCAGCACCGGGGCGGGGGAGAGGAATTCACCCCTCCACTTT. Protein sequence: CSTGAGERNSPLHF.

This clonotype was detected many times. The rearrangement uses TRBV7-2 and TRBJ1-5, with D tentatively TRBD1 (5 bases). Per germline, CDR1 SGHTA and CDR2 FQGNSA. CDR3 length equals 15 residues. Trimming took off 2 bases at V and 5 bases at J, with 13 bases between the two ends. CDR3 in amino acids: CASSLRFGADQPQHF. The CDR3, as DNA: TGTGCCAGCAGCTTAAGGTTTGGGGCGGATCAGCCCCAGCATTTT.

V usage is TRBV2 and J usage is TRBJ2-1, with 14 bases fitting TRBD2. Germline V CDR1 and CDR2: SNHLY, FYNNEI. Trimming at V came to 7 bases and at J to 3 bases, leaving 14 bases not matched to a gene. This CDR3 is built from 19 residues. CDR3 sequence: CASIRQRLAGGNYYNEQFF. The CDR3 DNA is TGTGCCAGCATCCGACAGAGACTAGCGGGGGGGAATTACTACAATGAGCAGTTCTTC.

A remark on this clonotype: One junction end disagrees with the germline gene, perhaps due to a read error. The rearrangement joins TRBV4-3 to TRBJ2-5; D is undetermined. The CDR3 is 15 amino acids. Germline CDR1 and CDR2: LGHNA and YSLEER. The CDR3: CASSQGQTYQGTQYF. The DNA for the CDR3 is TGCGCCAGCAGCCAAGGCCAAACGTACCAAGGGACCCAGTACTTC.

In the case of this clonotype: One base away lies a much larger clone, so this may be a sequencing read error. This chain uses TRBV3-1 with TRBJ2-1; D gene ambiguous. There are 12 residues in the CDR3. The germline V gene encodes CDR1 LGHDT and CDR2 YNNKEL (reference sequence). This CDR3 is CAGSQVFHEQFF. Written as DNA, the CDR3 is TGTGCCGGCAGCCAAGTCTTCCATGAGCAGTTCTTC.

Remarks on this clonotype: Being one base from a much bigger clone, this may be a read error. The chain uses TRBV12-3 or TRBV12-4 and TRBJ2-3; TRBD1 matches 9 bases. This CDR3 spans 14 amino acids. V trimming: 6 bases; J trimming: 2 bases; junction bases outside the gene matches: 3. The CDR3 here is CASRAQGATDTQYF. The CDR3 bases are TGTGCCAGCAGGGCACAGGGGGCCACAGATACGCAGTATTTT.

Concerning this clonotype itself: A much larger clone sits a single nucleotide away, making a read error possible. This chain uses TRBV7-9 with TRBJ1-6, with 7 bases that match TRBD1. Germline loops: CDR1 SEHNR, CDR2 FQNEAQ (reference sequence). This CDR3 is 16 amino acids long. The CDR3 loop is CANSPVGQGGTSPLHF. Written as DNA, the CDR3 is TGTGCCAACAGCCCAGTGGGTCAAGGGGGCACTTCACCCCTCCACTTT.

This clonotype has just one count. The rearrangement links TRBV3-1 to TRBJ2-3; tentatively, D is TRBD1 (6 bases). Germline assignment: CDR1 LGHDT and CDR2 YNNKEL (reference sequence). The CDR3 extends over 14 amino acids. Trimming took off 2 bases at V and 4 bases at J, with 10 bases between the two ends. CDR3 sequence reads: CASSQWDIADTQYF. As DNA, the CDR3 is TGTGCCAGCAGCCAATGGGACATCGCAGATACGCAGTATTTT.

This clonotype was detected ten times or more. The rearrangement links TRBV24-1 to TRBJ2-1; D gene ambiguous. Trimming cost V 6 bases and J 3 bases, with 2 bases left between them. Germline-derived CDR1 and CDR2 are KGHDR and SFDVKD. The CDR3 covers 11 residues. The CDR3 DNA follows: TGTGCCACCAGTATCTACAATGAGCAGTTCTTC. Its translation: CATSIYNEQFF.

This rearrangement joins TRBV12-3 or TRBV12-4 to TRBJ2-1; a possible D gene is TRBD1 (5 bases). The CDR3 is 13 amino acids. Trimming removed 7 bases at V and 4 bases at J, with 11 bases between. The CDR3 spells CASKPQGYNEQFF. The DNA for the CDR3 is TGTGCCAGCAAGCCCCAGGGATACAATGAGCAGTTCTTC.

Many counts were recorded for this clonotype. The V gene is TRBV6-1, the J gene TRBJ2-1; TRBD1 aligns across 9 bases. The trim removed 0 bases at V and 9 bases at J, leaving 3 bases unmatched. This CDR3 spans 14 amino acids. Germline V gives CDR1 MNHNS, CDR2 SASEGT. This CDR3 is CASSEATGGGEQFF. DNA of the CDR3: TGTGCCAGCAGTGAAGCTACAGGGGGCGGTGAGCAGTTCTTC.

The rearrangement uses TRBV7-2 and TRBJ2-3, with a weak D call TRBD1 (6 bases). V shed 1 base and J shed 5 bases, with 10 bases lying between them. This CDR3 comprises 14 residues. CDR1 and CDR2 from the germline V gene are SGHTA and FQGNSA. CDR3 coding DNA: TGTGCCAGCAGCTTAGTGTCAGGGGTAGATACGCAGTATTTT. It is translated as CASSLVSGVDTQYF.

This clonotype has only a few counts. CDR3 residues: CASSYRGIEAFF. The DNA for the CDR3 is TGTGCCAGCAGTTACAGGGGGATTGAAGCTTTCTTT. The V call is TRBV6-5, the J call TRBJ1-1, with D possibly TRBD1 on 6 matching bases. Germline V CDR1 and CDR2: MNHEY, SVGAGI. The ends were cut back, 2 bases at V and 7 bases at J, with 8 bases in the middle. The CDR3 length is 12 residues.

The genes are TRBV6-6 and TRBJ1-5; D remains unclear. The V and J ends lost 6 bases and 0 bases respectively, with 12 bases between them. The germline gives CDR1 MNHNY, CDR2 SVGAGI (reference sequence). The CDR3 is made up of 15 amino acids. The CDR3: CASSSVRNSNQPQHF. The DNA of the CDR3 is TGTGCCAGCAGCTCTGTAAGGAATAGCAATCAGCCCCAGCATTTT.

The sample holds one count of this clonotype. Since a much larger clone is just one base distant, this may be a read error. This chain connects TRBV7-2 to TRBJ2-3; D gene unclear. The CDR3 contains 12 residues. Germline V lookup: CDR1 SGHTA, CDR2 FQGNSA. The CDR3 loop is CVSSLAIDTQYF. The CDR3 nucleotides are TGTGTCAGCAGCTTAGCTATAGATACGCAGTATTTT.